The clone carrying this T cell receptor (beta chain) appeared once. The repertoire was sequenced with immunoSEQ multiplex PCR; TCRdb's copy has only in-frame clones and lacks some. The table lists about 380,000 clones, 85% to 95% of them singletons, with roughly 0.02% in the top ten. The data derive from a study of shared T cell receptors in the human thymus. The CDR3 length is 14 residues. Germline V gene data show CDR1 as SGHVS and CDR2 as FNYEAQ. Unmatched junction bases numbered 7, after V lost 4 bases and J lost 7 bases. This receptor was taken from a human donor. The genes are TRBV7-6 and TRBJ2-7; 10 bases line up with TRBD1. Sequenced sample: thymocytes. CDR3 in amino acids: CASSSTGTGEEQYF. In DNA, the CDR3 is TGTGCCAGCAGCTCAACCGGGACAGGGGAAGAGCAGTACTTC.